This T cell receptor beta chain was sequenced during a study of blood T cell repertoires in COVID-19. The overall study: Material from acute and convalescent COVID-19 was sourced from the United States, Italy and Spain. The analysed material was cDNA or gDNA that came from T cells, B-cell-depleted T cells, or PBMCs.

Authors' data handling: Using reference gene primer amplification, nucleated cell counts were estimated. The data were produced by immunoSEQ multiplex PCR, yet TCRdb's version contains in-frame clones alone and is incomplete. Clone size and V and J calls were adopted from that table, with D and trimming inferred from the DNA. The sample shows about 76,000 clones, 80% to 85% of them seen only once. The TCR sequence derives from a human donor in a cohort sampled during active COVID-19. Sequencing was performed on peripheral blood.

The DNA for the CDR3 is TGTGCCAGCTCACCCGGTCCGGGACAAGGGGCCGAAGCTTTCTTT. This gives the protein CASSPGPGQGAEAFF. The chain recombines TRBV18 with TRBJ1-1, with D perhaps matching TRBD1 (6 bases). Looked up from germline, CDR1 is KGHSH and CDR2 is LQKENI. This CDR3 comprises 15 residues. The ends were cut back, 3 bases at V and 8 bases at J, with 19 bases in the middle.